This TCR beta chain emerged from a study of OX40 agonist ivuxolimab in advanced cancers. Overall study context: Prior therapy, whether anti-PD-1, anti-PD-L1 or anti-CTLA-4, was allowed, and roughly 41% had some.

Turning to this clone: Its antigen is currently unknown.

General study findings and limits: Partial responders treated at 0.1-3.0 mg/kg exhibited clonal expansion among the lowest measured.

CDR3 length: 16 residues. Germline V CDR1 and CDR2: SGHDT, YYEEEE. With 0 bases clipped from V and 5 bases from J, the junction kept 9 bases outside the gene matches. Repertoires were generated with immunoSEQ multiplex PCR, while TCRdb's copy carries only in-frame clones and drops some. Of 20,000 to 25,000 clones listed, about nine tenths are singletons. The TCR originated in an adult with an advanced solid tumor such as melanoma, head and neck, liver or kidney cancer. This specimen consisted of CD4+ or CD8+ T cells sorted from blood, obtained in a trial of the OX40 agonist ivuxolimab. J is TRBJ2-7 and V is TRBV5-6, with TRBD1 matching 9 bases. This CDR3 reads CASSLAIIGTGNEQYF. DNA for the CDR3: TGTGCCAGCAGCTTGGCCATAATTGGGACAGGGAACGAGCAGTACTTC.